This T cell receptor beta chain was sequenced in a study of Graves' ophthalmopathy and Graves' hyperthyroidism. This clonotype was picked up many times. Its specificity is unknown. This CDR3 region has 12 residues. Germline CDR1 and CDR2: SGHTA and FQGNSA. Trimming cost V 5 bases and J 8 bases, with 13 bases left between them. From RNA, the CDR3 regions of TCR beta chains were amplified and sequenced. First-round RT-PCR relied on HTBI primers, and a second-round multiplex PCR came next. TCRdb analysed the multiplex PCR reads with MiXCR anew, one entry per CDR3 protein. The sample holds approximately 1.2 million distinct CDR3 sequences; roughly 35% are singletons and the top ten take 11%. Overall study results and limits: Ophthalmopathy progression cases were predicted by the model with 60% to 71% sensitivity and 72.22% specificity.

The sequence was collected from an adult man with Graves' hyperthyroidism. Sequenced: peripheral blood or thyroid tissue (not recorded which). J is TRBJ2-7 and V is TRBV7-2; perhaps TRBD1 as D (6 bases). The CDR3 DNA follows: TGTGCCAGCAGCCCGAACAGGGTGCAGCAGTACTTC. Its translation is CASSPNRVQQYF.